These 32 T cell receptor beta chains originate from one sample sequenced in a study of T cell responses to AZD1222 COVID-19 vaccine. Clones were sequenced by immunoSEQ multiplex PCR, and TCRdb holds only the in-frame ones, with some missing. The sample comprises about 120,000 clones, about nine tenths of which are singletons, and 2% to 3% rests with the top ten. Source: peripheral blood, taken 28 days after the second AZD1222 dose. The origin of the receptors is an adult who received the AZD1222 COVID-19 vaccine.

The V gene is TRBV18, the J gene TRBJ2-5; TRBD1 is a possible D gene (5 bases). The CDR3 is 14 residues long. Germline V gene sequence: CDR1 KGHSH, CDR2 LQKENI. V lost 3 bases, J lost 2 bases, and 10 bases lay in between. CDR3 sequence: CASSPEPGQETQYF. The CDR3 DNA reads TGTGCCAGCTCACCCGAGCCAGGGCAAGAGACCCAGTACTTC.

The V and J genes are TRBV11-2 and TRBJ2-3; tentative D call: TRBD2 (6 bases). The V end was cut by 3 bases, the J end by 0 bases, with 10 bases between. Germline CDR1 reads SGHAT; CDR2 reads FQNNGV. The CDR3 contains 15 residues. The CDR3 region has the DNA TGTGCCAGCAGCTTCCTCGGACTAAGCACAGATACGCAGTATTTT. It codes for CASSFLGLSTDTQYF.

The chain employs TRBV19 and TRBJ1-3; D gene uncertain. Germline values: CDR1 LNHDA, CDR2 SQIVND (reference sequence). The CDR3 length is 15 residues. Trimming removed 3 bases at V and 0 bases at J, with 9 bases between. CDR3 residues: CASSIWADSGNTIYF. In nucleotides, the CDR3 is TGTGCCAGTAGTATTTGGGCTGACTCTGGAAACACCATATATTTT.

The chain recombines TRBV11-2 with TRBJ1-5; TRBD1 might be the D (5 bases). Germline V gene lookup returns CDR1 SGHAT and CDR2 FQNNGV. Trimming took 4 bases from V and 2 from J, leaving 12 bases between them. CDR3 length: 15 residues. CDR3 protein: CASSSQGTGNQPQHF. CDR3 sequence (DNA): TGTGCCAGCAGCTCGCAGGGAACGGGCAATCAGCCCCAGCATTTT.

The sample holds a few counts of this clone. The V gene is TRBV6-1, the J gene TRBJ2-7; D may match TRBD1 or TRBD2 (5 bases each). V lost 0 bases to trimming and J lost 6 bases, with 21 bases between them. This CDR3 spans 17 amino acids. CDR1 and CDR2 (germline): MNHNS, SASEGT. The CDR3 nucleotides read TGTGCCAGCAGTGAAGCGCGAGAGGGGCGGTTTCGTGGCGAGCAGTACTTC. Translation: CASSEAREGRFRGEQYF.

V gene TRBV30 combines with J gene TRBJ2-7, with unresolved D. V gave up 3 bases and J gave up 0 bases, with 9 bases separating them. The CDR3 totals 13 residues. The germline CDR1 and CDR2 sequences are GTSNPN and SVGIG (reference sequence). The CDR3 sequence: CAWSPGFSYEQYF. The CDR3 region has the DNA TGTGCCTGGAGCCCCGGGTTCTCCTACGAGCAGTACTTC.

This clone was picked up a small number of times. V gene TRBV28 combines with J gene TRBJ1-2; 9 bases agree with TRBD1. There are 14 residues in the CDR3. Trimming cost V 8 bases and J 5 bases; bases outside gene matches: 9. Germline V gene data show CDR1 as MDHEN and CDR2 as SYDVKM. The CDR3 region is CASGPPGQGYGYTF. The CDR3 region has the DNA TGTGCCAGCGGCCCCCCGGGACAGGGTTATGGCTACACCTTC.

The chain carries TRBV18 and TRBJ1-1, with TRBD1 as a possible D gene (6 bases). The germline CDR1 and CDR2 sequences are KGHSH and LQKENI. Trimming stripped 1 base from V and 2 bases from J, with 11 bases between. The CDR3 totals 15 residues. The CDR3 region has the DNA TGTGCCAGCTCACCACGTTCAGGGGAAAACACTGAAGCTTTCTTT. This sequence encodes CASSPRSGENTEAFF.

This chain links TRBV6-5 with TRBJ1-5; TRBD1 matches 8 bases. Germline values: CDR1 MNHEY, CDR2 SVGAGI. The ends lost 8 bases at V and 2 bases at J; junction bases unmatched: 5. The CDR3 runs 14 residues. CDR3 loop: CASADRAGNQPQHF. The DNA for the CDR3 is TGTGCCAGCGCGGACAGGGCGGGCAATCAGCCCCAGCATTTT.

This chain uses TRBV3-1 (or the pseudogene TRBV3-2) with TRBJ1-2; 11 nucleotides align to TRBD1. V dropped 4 bases and J dropped 4; count of bases not matched to a gene: 2. CDR3 length equals 14 residues. Germline V CDR1 and CDR2: LGHDT, YNNKEL (reference sequence). CDR3 sequence: CASSRGTGGYGYTF. Written as DNA, the CDR3 is TGTGCCAGCAGCCGAGGGACAGGGGGCTATGGCTACACCTTC.

The sample holds a few counts of this clone. V and J are TRBV28 and TRBJ1-1; no clear D. The V gene's germline CDR1 is MDHEN and CDR2 SYDVKM. V was pared by 8 bases and J by 3 bases, with 7 bases between. This CDR3 has 11 residues. CDR3 sequence reads: CASLRHTEAFF. The DNA of the CDR3 is TGTGCCAGCTTGCGGCACACTGAAGCTTTCTTT.

In the case of this clone: Other DNA sequences in this specimen translate into the identical CDR3. This sequence joins TRBV5-5 and TRBJ1-1; unclear D gene. CDR1 and CDR2 from the germline V gene are SGHKS and YYEKEE (reference sequence). V dropped 2 bases and J dropped 0 bases, with 8 bases sitting between them. CDR3 size: 14 residues. The CDR3 spells CASSLQRMNTEAFF. CDR3 in DNA: TGTGCCAGCAGCTTACAGAGGATGAACACTGAAGCTTTCTTT. Full variable domain (rest looked up from reference TRBV5-5 and TRBJ1-1): DAGVTQSPTHLIKTRGQQVTLRCSPISGHKSVSWYQQVLGQGPQFIFQYYEKEERGRGNFPDRFSARQFPNYSSELNVNALLLGDSALYLCASSLQRMNTEAFFGQGTRLTVV.

The CDR3 protein is CASSKSPYEQYF. The DNA for the CDR3 is TGTGCCAGCAGCAAGAGCCCCTACGAGCAGTACTTC. This chain connects TRBV7-2 to TRBJ2-7; D is unclear. The CDR3 runs 12 residues. V lost 5 bases, J lost 2 bases, and 7 bases lay in between. Germline assignment: CDR1 SGHTA and CDR2 FQGNSA.

The chain is built from TRBV10-3 and TRBJ2-2; tentative D call: TRBD1 (6 bases). Germline loops: CDR1 ENHRY, CDR2 SYGVKD. This CDR3 comprises 14 residues. V gave up 3 bases and J gave up 3 bases, with 8 bases separating them. CDR3 protein: CAISDAGDTGELFF. CDR3 DNA: TGTGCCATCAGTGACGCAGGGGACACCGGGGAGCTGTTTTTT.

This clone has a single count. V and J are TRBV10-3 and TRBJ1-1; D call uncertain. The CDR3 totals 12 residues. V was trimmed by 10 bases and J by 0 bases, leaving 9 bases between them. Germline-derived CDR1 and CDR2 are ENHRY and SYGVKD. CDR3 sequence (DNA): TGTGCCACCTCTGTGGTGAACACTGAAGCTTTCTTT. This translates into CATSVVNTEAFF.

The V and J genes are TRBV5-5 and TRBJ1-5; D unresolved. Germline V gene sequence: CDR1 SGHKS, CDR2 YYEKEE (reference sequence). V lost 2 bases and J lost 4, with 13 bases in between. This CDR3 has 15 residues. Written as DNA, the CDR3 is TGTGCCAGCAGCTTTGGGCAGATTGCAAATCAGCCCCAGCATTTT. It codes for CASSFGQIANQPQHF.

The chain joins TRBV7-6 to TRBJ2-2; 9 bases align to TRBD1. Germline assignment: CDR1 SGHVS and CDR2 FNYEAQ. The CDR3 runs to 16 residues. The J segment lost 4 bases and the V segment lost 1 base, leaving 4 bases of the junction unmatched. CDR3: CASSLGGTGTTGELFF. In DNA form, the CDR3 reads TGTGCCAGCAGCTTAGGAGGGACAGGGACCACCGGGGAGCTGTTTTTT.

The J gene is TRBJ1-1, the V gene TRBV19; the D gene is possibly TRBD1 (6 bases). Trimming removed 3 bases at V and 1 base at J, with 9 bases between. Germline V gene lookup returns CDR1 LNHDA and CDR2 SQIVND (reference sequence). The CDR3 is made up of 14 amino acids. CDR3 sequence reads: CASSIGGPNTEAFF. The CDR3 DNA reads TGTGCCAGTAGTATTGGGGGGCCGAACACTGAAGCTTTCTTT.

The chain has TRBV2 and TRBJ1-3, with D perhaps matching TRBD1 (5 bases). The CDR3 runs to 15 residues. The V and J ends lost 6 bases and 8 bases respectively, with 20 bases between them. The germline V gene encodes CDR1 SNHLY and CDR2 FYNNEI. The CDR3 coding sequence is TGTGCCAGCAGCGCCCTACAGGCAGCTGGTGACACCATATATTTT. Translated: CASSALQAAGDTIYF.

The CDR3 DNA is TGTGCCAGCAGCCAAGCCCTGGGGGCCACTGAAGCTTTCTTT. It specifies CASSQALGATEAFF. This rearrangement joins TRBV14 to TRBJ1-1; weak D call: TRBD1 (6 bases). V was clipped by 1 base and J by 4 bases, with 10 bases between them. The germline V gene has CDR1 SGHDN and CDR2 FVKESK. The CDR3 length is 14 residues. Based on the CDR3 plus reference TRBV14 and TRBJ1-1, the full variable domain is EAGVTQFPSHSVIEKGQTVTLRCDPISGHDNLYWYRRVMGKEIKFLLHFVKESKQDESGMPNNRFLAERTGGTYSTLKVQPAELEDSGVYFCASSQALGATEAFFGQGTRLTVV.

The chain links TRBV9 to TRBJ1-1; 7 nucleotides align to TRBD1. Per germline, CDR1 SGDLS and CDR2 YYNGEE. The CDR3 runs 15 residues. With 4 bases clipped from V and 3 bases from J, the junction kept 9 bases outside the gene matches. As DNA, the CDR3 is TGTGCCAGCAGCTCAGAACAGGGGCCCTACACTGAAGCTTTCTTT. This encodes CASSSEQGPYTEAFF.

The chain joins TRBV7-8 to TRBJ1-1; D remains unclear. V lost 7 bases, J lost 4 bases, and 16 bases lay in between. Germline assignment: CDR1 SGHVS and CDR2 FQNEAQ. CDR3 length: 14 residues. This chain's CDR3 is CASTNQAGITEAFF. CDR3 DNA sequence: TGTGCCAGCACCAATCAGGCGGGGATCACTGAAGCTTTCTTT.

V usage is TRBV18 and J usage is TRBJ1-2; D gene unclear. Trimming left V 7 bases short and J 8 bases short, with 23 bases between. Germline loops: CDR1 KGHSH, CDR2 LQKENI. The CDR3 runs 15 residues. CDR3 sequence (DNA): TGTGCCAGCTTCCCCACAGAAGGGAGCGAGAAAGGCTACACCTTC. Amino acid sequence: CASFPTEGSEKGYTF.

This sequence joins TRBV28 and TRBJ2-7; TRBD1 is a possible D gene (6 bases). Per the germline V gene, CDR1 is MDHEN and CDR2 is SYDVKM. The CDR3 is made up of 14 amino acids. Trimming removed 3 bases from V and 7 bases from J, with 16 bases in between. This CDR3 is CASSFSGTYPEQYF. CDR3 DNA: TGTGCCAGCAGTTTCTCCGGGACATATCCTGAGCAGTACTTC.

The chain is built from TRBV6-5 and TRBJ2-7; tentative D call: TRBD2 (5 bases). Trimming left V 6 bases short and J 6 bases short, with 9 bases between. This CDR3 region has 11 residues. The V gene's germline CDR1 is MNHEY and CDR2 SVGAGI. The CDR3 protein is CASRWGAEQYF. The CDR3 coding sequence is TGTGCCAGCAGATGGGGAGCCGAGCAGTACTTC.

The CDR3 nucleotides are TGTGCCAGTAGTATGGGCGGACCGAATCTGGCTCCCATATATTTT. It encodes CASSMGGPNLAPIYF. This chain links TRBV19 with TRBJ1-3; D unclear. The germline gives CDR1 LNHDA, CDR2 SQIVND (reference sequence). Trimming shortened V by 3 bases and J by 11 bases, and 20 bases separated the two germline ends. This CDR3 comprises 15 residues. The full variable domain, its missing parts supplied by reference TRBV19 and TRBJ1-3, is DGGITQSPKYLFRKEGQNVTLSCEQNLNHDAMYWYRQDPGQGLRLIYYSQIVNDFQKGDIAEGYSVSREKKESFPLTVTSAQKNPTAFYLCASSMGGPNLAPIYFGEGSWLTVV.

The rearrangement joins TRBV29-1 to TRBJ1-1; D not resolved. Germline values: CDR1 SQVTM, CDR2 ANQGSEA. The CDR3 contains 16 residues. Trimming removed 4 bases at V and 2 bases at J, with 20 bases between. This chain's CDR3 is CSVGEAWVQSNTEAFF. DNA for the CDR3: TGCAGCGTTGGGGAGGCGTGGGTACAGTCCAACACTGAAGCTTTCTTT.

The V call is TRBV7-2, the J call TRBJ2-2; D is perhaps TRBD1 (5 bases). This CDR3 comprises 15 residues. Looked up from germline, CDR1 is SGHTA and CDR2 is FQGNSA. Deletions cut 6 bases from V and 2 bases from J, with 13 bases between. CDR3 sequence: CASSSRQRNTGELFF. As DNA, the CDR3 is TGTGCCAGCAGTTCAAGACAGCGAAACACCGGGGAGCTGTTTTTT. The entire variable domain, with the rest obtained from reference TRBV7-2 and TRBJ2-2, is as follows: GAGVSQSPSNKVTEKGKDVELRCDPISGHTALYWYRQSLGQGLEFLIYFQGNSAPDKSGLPSDRFSAERTGGSVSTLTIQRTQQEDSAVYLCASSSRQRNTGELFFGEGSRLTVL.

This clone was seen only a few times. The chain links TRBV6-5 to TRBJ2-1, with TRBD1 matching over 10 bases. CDR1 and CDR2 (germline): MNHEY, SVGAGI. Trimming at V came to 0 bases and at J to 6 bases, leaving 2 bases not matched to a gene. The CDR3 consists of 15 residues. The CDR3 DNA reads as TGTGCCAGCAGTTACTCTGGGACAGGGGTCAATGAGCAGTTCTTC. Amino acid sequence: CASSYSGTGVNEQFF.

The chain combines TRBV28 with TRBJ1-4; no clear D. V lost 4 bases to trimming and J lost 0 bases, with 12 bases between them. Germline CDR1 and CDR2: MDHEN and SYDVKM. The CDR3 spans 16 residues. The CDR3 region is CASSSGERATNEKLFF. For the CDR3, the DNA is TGTGCCAGCAGTTCCGGGGAGAGGGCAACTAATGAAAAACTGTTTTTT.

The V call is TRBV7-2, the J call TRBJ1-2, with TRBD1 as a possible D gene (6 bases). The CDR3 loop spans 15 amino acids. The V end lost 5 bases, the J end lost 8 bases, and 21 bases lay between the germline ends. Germline lookup yields CDR1 SGHTA and CDR2 FQGNSA. The CDR3 reads CASSPQGTRSIGYTF. CDR3 bases: TGTGCCAGCAGCCCCCAGGGGACTCGTTCAATAGGCTACACCTTC.

The CDR3 region is CASSHTGVGSYEQYF. The CDR3 nucleotides read TGTGCCAGCAGCCATACAGGTGTTGGTTCATACGAGCAGTACTTC. This rearrangement joins TRBV27 to TRBJ2-7; maybe TRBD1 (5 bases). Per germline, CDR1 MNHEY and CDR2 SMNVEV (reference sequence). V was clipped by 6 bases and J by 4 bases, with 19 bases between them. This CDR3 region has 15 residues.